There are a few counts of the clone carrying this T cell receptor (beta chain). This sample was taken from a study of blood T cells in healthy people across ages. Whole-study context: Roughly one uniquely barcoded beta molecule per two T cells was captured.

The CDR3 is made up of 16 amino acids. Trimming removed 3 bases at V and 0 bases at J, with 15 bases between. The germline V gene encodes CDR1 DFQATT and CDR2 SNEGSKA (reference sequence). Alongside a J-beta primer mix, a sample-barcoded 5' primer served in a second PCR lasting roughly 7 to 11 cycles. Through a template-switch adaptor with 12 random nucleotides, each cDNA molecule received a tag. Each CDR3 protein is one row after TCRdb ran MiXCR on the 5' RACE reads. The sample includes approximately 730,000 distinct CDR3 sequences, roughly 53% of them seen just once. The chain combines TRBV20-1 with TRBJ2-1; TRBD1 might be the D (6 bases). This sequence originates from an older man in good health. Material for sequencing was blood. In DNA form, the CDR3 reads TGCAGTGCTAGCCGAACCGGACAGAACTCCTACAATGAGCAGTTCTTC. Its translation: CSASRTGQNSYNEQFF.